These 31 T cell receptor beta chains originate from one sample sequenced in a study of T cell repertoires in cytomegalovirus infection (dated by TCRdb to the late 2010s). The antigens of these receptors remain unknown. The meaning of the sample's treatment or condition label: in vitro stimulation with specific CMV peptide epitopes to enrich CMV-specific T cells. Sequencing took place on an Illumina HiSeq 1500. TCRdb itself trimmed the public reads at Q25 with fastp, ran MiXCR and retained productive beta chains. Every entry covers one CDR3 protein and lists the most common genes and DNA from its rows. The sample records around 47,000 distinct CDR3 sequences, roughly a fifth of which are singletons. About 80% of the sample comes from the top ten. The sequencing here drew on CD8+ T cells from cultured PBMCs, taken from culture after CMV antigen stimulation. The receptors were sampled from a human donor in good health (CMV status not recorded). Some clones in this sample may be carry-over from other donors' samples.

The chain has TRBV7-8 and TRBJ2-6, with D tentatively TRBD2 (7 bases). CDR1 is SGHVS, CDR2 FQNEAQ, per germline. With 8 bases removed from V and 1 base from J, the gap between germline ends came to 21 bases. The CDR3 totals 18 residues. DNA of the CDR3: TGTGCCAGCGATTTGTCGGGGGGCGTAAGGTCTGGGGCCAACGTCCTGACTTTC. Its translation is CASDLSGGVRSGANVLTF.

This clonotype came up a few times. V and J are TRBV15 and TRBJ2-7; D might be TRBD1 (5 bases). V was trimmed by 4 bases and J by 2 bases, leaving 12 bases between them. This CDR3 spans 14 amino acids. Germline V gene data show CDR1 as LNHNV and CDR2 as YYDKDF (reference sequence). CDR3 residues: CATSKQTEPYEQYF. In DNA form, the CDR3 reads TGTGCCACCAGCAAACAGACAGAACCCTACGAGCAGTACTTC.

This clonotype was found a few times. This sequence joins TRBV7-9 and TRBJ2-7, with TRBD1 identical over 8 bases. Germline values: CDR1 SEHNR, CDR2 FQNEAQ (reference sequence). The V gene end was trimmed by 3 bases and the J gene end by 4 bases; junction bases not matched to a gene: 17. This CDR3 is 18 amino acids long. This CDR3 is CASSFRTGPDPPEYEQYF. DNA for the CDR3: TGTGCCAGCAGCTTCCGGACAGGGCCAGACCCTCCCGAATACGAGCAGTACTTC.

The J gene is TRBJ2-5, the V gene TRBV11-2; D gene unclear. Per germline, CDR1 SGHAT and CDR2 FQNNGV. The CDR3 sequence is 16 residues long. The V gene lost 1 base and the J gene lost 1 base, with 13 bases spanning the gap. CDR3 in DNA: TGTGCCAGCAGCTTAGGTACCCAAGGCTCCCAAGAGACCCAGTACTTC. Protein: CASSLGTQGSQETQYF.

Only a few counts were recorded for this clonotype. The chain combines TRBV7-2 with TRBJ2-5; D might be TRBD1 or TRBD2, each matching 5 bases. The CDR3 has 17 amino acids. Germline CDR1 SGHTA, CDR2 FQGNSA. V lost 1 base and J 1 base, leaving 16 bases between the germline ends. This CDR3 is CASSLETGRGVQETQYF. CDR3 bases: TGTGCCAGCAGCTTAGAGACGGGGCGAGGGGTCCAAGAGACCCAGTACTTC.

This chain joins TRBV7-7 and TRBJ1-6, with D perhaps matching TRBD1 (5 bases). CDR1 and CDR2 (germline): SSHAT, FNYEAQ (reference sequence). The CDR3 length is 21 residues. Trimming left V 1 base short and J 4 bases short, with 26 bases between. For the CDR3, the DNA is TGTGCCAGCAGCTTAGGTTTACAGGAAGGCACTCTCCACGATTATAATTCACCCCTCCACTTT. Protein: CASSLGLQEGTLHDYNSPLHF.

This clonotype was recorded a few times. DNA for the CDR3: TGTGCCAGCAGCCCGGGGGGAGGAGCCTACGAGCAGTACTTC. It specifies CASSPGGGAYEQYF. The chain employs TRBV7-8 and TRBJ2-7; 7 bases align to TRBD2. Germline CDR1 reads SGHVS; CDR2 reads FQNEAQ. CDR3 length: 14 amino acids. The ends lost 5 bases at V and 2 bases at J; junction bases unmatched: 6. Full variable domain (rest looked up from reference TRBV7-8 and TRBJ2-7): GAGVSQSPRYKVAKRGQDVALRCDPISGHVSLFWYQQALGQGPEFLTYFQNEAQLDKSGLPSDRFFAERPEGSVSTLKIQRTQQEDSAVYLCASSPGGGAYEQYFGPGTRLTVT.

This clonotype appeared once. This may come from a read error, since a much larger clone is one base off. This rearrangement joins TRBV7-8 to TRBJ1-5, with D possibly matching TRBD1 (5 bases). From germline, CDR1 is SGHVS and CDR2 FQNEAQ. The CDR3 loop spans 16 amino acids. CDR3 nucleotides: TGTGCCAGCAGCCTCCTCGGGACCTTGAACAGTCAGCCCCGGCATTTT. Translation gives CASSLLGTLNSQPRHF.

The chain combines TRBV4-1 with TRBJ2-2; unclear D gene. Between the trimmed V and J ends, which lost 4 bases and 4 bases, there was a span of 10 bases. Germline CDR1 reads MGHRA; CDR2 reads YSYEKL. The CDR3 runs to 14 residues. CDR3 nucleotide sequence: TGCGCCAGCAGCCCAGGTGTAATCACCGGGGAGCTGTTTTTT. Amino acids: CASSPGVITGELFF.

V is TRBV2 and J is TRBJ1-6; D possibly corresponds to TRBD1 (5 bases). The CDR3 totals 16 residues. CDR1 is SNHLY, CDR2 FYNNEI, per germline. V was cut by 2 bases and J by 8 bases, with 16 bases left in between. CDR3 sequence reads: CASSEWDREQYSPLHF. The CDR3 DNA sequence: TGTGCCAGCAGTGAATGGGACCGAGAACAATATTCACCCCTCCACTTT.

The CDR3 DNA reads as TGTGCCAGCAGCTTGACTAGCGGGGTGTACGAGCAGTACTTC. Translating gives CASSLTSGVYEQYF. This chain uses TRBV11-2 with TRBJ2-7, with 11 bases aligning to TRBD2. The CDR3 consists of 14 residues. V was clipped by 3 bases and J by 4 bases; unmatched bases: 2. Germline V CDR1 and CDR2: SGHAT, FQNNGV.

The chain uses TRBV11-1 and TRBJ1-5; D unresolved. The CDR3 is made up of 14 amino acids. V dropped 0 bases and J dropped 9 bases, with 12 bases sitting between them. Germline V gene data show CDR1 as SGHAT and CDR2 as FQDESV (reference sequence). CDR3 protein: CASSLAAGRRPQHF. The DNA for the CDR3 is TGTGCCAGCAGCTTAGCGGCGGGTCGAAGGCCCCAGCATTTT.

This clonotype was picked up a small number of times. In DNA, the CDR3 is TGTGCCAGCAGCTCTACTAGCGAAAACATTCAGTACTTC. It translates to CASSSTSENIQYF. The V call is TRBV5-4, the J call TRBJ2-4, with 7 nucleotides matching TRBD2. This CDR3 is built from 13 residues. Germline assignment: CDR1 SGHNT and CDR2 YYREEE (reference sequence). The V segment lost 3 bases and the J segment 5 bases; nucleotides outside the gene matches: 2.

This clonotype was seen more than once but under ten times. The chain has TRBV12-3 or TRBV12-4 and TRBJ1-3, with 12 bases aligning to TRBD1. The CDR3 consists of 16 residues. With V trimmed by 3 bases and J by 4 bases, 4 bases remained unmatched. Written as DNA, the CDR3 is TGTGCCAGCAGTTTGGGGACAGGGGGCTCCGGAAACACCATATATTTT. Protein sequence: CASSLGTGGSGNTIYF.

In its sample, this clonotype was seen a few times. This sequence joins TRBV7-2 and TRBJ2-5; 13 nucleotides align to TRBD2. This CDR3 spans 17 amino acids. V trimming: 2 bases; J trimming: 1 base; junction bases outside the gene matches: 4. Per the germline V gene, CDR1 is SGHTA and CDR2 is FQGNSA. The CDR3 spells CASSLRLAGGPQETQYF. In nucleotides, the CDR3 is TGTGCCAGCAGCTTAAGACTAGCGGGGGGCCCCCAAGAGACCCAGTACTTC.

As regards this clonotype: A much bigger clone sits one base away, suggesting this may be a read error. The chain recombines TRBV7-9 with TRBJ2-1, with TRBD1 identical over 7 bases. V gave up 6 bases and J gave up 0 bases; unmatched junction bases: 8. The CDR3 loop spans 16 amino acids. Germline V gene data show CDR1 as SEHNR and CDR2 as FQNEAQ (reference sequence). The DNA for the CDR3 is TGTGCCAGCAGTCATCCGGGACAGCCCTCCTACAATGAGCAGTTCTTC. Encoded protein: CASSHPGQPSYNEQFF.

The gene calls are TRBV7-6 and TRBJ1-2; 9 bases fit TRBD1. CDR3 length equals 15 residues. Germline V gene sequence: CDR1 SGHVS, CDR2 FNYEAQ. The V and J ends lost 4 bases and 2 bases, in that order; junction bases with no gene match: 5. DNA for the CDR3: TGTGCCAGCAGCTCCACACAGGGGGCGAACTATGGCTACACCTTC. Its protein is CASSSTQGANYGYTF.

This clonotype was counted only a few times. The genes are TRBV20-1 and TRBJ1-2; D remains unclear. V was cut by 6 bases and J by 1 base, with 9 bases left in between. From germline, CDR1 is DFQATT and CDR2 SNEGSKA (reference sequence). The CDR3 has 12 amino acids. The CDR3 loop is CSAAEVNYGYTF. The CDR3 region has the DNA TGCAGTGCAGCGGAGGTTAACTATGGCTACACCTTC.

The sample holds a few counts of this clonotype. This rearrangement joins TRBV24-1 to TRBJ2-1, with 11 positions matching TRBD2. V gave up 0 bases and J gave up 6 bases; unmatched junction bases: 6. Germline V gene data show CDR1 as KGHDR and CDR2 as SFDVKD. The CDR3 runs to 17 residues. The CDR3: CATSDLGVAGGTNEQFF. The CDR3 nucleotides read TGTGCCACCAGTGATTTGGGGGTAGCGGGGGGGACCAATGAGCAGTTCTTC.

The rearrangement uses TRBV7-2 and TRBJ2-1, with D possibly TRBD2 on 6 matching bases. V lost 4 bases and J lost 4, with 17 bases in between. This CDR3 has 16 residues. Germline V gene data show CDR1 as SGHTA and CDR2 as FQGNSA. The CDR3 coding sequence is TGTGCCAGCAGCTCCCTGGGAGCGCGGGGATACAATGAGCAGTTCTTC. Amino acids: CASSSLGARGYNEQFF.

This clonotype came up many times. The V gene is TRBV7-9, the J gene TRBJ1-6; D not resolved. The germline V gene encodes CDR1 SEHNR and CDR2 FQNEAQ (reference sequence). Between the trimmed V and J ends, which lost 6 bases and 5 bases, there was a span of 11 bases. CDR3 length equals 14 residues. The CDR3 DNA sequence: TGTGCCAGCAGAACGGGATTCGATAATTCACCCCTCCACTTT. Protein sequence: CASRTGFDNSPLHF.

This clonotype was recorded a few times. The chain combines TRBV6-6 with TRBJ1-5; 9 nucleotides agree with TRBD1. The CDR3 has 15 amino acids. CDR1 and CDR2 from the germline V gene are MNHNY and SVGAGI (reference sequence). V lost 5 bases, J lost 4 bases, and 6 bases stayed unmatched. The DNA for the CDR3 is TGTGCCAGCAGTCCGGGACAGGGAGGGAATCAGCCCCAGCATTTT. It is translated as CASSPGQGGNQPQHF.

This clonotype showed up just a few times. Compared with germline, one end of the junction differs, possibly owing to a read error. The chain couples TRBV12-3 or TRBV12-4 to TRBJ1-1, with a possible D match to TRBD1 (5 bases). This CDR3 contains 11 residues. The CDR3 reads CASSFQTPQDF. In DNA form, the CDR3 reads TGTGCCAGCAGTTTTCAGACGCCACAGGACTTT.

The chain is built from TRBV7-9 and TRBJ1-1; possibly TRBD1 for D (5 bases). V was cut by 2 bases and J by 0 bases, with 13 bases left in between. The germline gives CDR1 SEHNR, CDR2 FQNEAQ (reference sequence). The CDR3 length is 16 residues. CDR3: CASSLRDQGMNTEAFF. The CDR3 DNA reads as TGTGCCAGCAGCTTAAGGGATCAGGGAATGAACACTGAAGCTTTCTTT.

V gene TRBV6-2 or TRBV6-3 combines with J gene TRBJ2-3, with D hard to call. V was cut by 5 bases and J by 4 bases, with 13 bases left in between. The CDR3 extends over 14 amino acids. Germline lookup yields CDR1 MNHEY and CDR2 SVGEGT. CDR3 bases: TGTGCCAGCAGTATCTTGGGCGGTCCAGATACGCAGTATTTT. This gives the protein CASSILGGPDTQYF.

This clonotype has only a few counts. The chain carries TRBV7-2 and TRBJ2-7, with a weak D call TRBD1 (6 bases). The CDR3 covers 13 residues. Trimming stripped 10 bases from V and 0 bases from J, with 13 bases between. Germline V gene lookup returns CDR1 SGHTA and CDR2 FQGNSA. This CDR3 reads CATGAGVSYEQYF. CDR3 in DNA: TGTGCCACCGGGGCAGGGGTCTCCTACGAGCAGTACTTC. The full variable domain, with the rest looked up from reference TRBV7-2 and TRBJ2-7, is GAGVSQSPSNKVTEKGKDVELRCDPISGHTALYWYRQSLGQGLEFLIYFQGNSAPDKSGLPSDRFSAERTGGSVSTLTIQRTQQEDSAVYLCATGAGVSYEQYFGPGTRLTVT.

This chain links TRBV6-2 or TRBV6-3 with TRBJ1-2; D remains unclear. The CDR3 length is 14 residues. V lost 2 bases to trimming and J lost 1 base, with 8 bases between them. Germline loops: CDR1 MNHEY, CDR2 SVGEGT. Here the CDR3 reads CASSYPGYNYGYTF. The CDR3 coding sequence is TGTGCCAGCAGTTACCCCGGGTATAACTATGGCTACACCTTC.

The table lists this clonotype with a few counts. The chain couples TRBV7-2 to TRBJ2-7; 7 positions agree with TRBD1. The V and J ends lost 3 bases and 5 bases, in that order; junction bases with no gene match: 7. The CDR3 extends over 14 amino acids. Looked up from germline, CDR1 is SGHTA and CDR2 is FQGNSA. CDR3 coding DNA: TGTGCCAGCAGCTTTAGACAGGGACCCCACGAGCAGTACTTC. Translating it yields CASSFRQGPHEQYF.

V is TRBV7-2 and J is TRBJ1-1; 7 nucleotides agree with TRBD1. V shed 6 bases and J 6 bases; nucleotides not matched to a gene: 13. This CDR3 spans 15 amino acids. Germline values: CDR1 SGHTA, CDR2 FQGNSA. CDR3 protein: CASRSSLGQGAEAFF. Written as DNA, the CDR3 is TGTGCCAGCAGATCATCTTTGGGGCAGGGGGCTGAAGCTTTCTTT.

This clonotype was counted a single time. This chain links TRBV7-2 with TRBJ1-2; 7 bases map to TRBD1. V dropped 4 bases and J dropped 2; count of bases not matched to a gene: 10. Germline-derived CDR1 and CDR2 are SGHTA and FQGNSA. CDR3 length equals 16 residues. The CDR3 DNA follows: TGTGCCAGCAGCTCCCTGGTCGCGACAGGGAACTATGGCTACACCTTC. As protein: CASSSLVATGNYGYTF.

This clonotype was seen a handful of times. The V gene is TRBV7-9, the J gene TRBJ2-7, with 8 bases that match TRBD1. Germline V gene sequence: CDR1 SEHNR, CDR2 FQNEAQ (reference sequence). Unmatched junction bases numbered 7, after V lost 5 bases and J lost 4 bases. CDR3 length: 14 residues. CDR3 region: CASSPGGVGYEQYF. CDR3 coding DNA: TGTGCCAGCAGCCCAGGGGGCGTTGGTTACGAGCAGTACTTC.